This TCR beta chain emerged from a study of T cells in Graves' hyperthyroidism and ophthalmopathy. Across the study: Before any treatment, at initial diagnosis, peripheral blood was collected.

Comment on this clonotype: Its antigen is as yet unknown.

There are 14 residues in the CDR3. CDR1 and CDR2 (germline): DFQATT, SNEGSKA (reference sequence). V was cut by 3 bases and J by 6 bases, with 14 bases left in between. Among the patients, aged 18 to 65, hyperthyroidism was newly diagnosed and had lasted under 2 months. Isolation of PBMCs was performed on approximately 10 ml fresh peripheral blood. The investigators amplified TCR beta CDR3 regions from RNA transcripts. During a first-round RT-PCR of the TCR CDR3, the HTBI primer set was used. TCRdb re-called the multiplex PCR reads with MiXCR, one entry per CDR3 protein. Of more than 550,000 distinct CDR3 sequences listed, 17% are singletons. Study observations and caveats: Separation of ophthalmopathy from stable hyperthyroidism was achieved by a 13 V-J model.

This chain links TRBV20-1 with TRBJ1-4; TRBD1 might be the D (5 bases). Sample: blood. The TCR was taken from a man between 50 and 59 years old with Graves' hyperthyroidism. CDR3 in DNA: TGCAGTGCTAGTCTAAGGGGCTTTCATGAAAAACTGTTTTTT. It is translated as CSASLRGFHEKLFF.